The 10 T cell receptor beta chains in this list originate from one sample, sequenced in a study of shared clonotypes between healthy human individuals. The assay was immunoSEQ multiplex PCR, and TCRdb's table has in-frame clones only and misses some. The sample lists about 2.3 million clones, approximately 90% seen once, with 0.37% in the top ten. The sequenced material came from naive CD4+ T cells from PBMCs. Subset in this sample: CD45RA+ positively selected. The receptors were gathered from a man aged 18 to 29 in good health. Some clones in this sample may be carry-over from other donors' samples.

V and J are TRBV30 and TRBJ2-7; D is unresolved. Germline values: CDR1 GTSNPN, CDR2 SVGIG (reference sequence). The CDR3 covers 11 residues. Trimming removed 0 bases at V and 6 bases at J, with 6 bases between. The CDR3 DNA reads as TGTGCCTGGAGTGTACAAACCGAGCAGTACTTC. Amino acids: CAWSVQTEQYF. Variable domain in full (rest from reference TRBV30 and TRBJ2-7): SQTIHQWPATLVQPVGSPLSLECTVEGTSNPNLYWYRQAAGRGLQLLFYSVGIGQISSEVPQNLSASRPQDRQFILSSKKLLLSDSGFYLCAWSVQTEQYFGPGTRLTVT.

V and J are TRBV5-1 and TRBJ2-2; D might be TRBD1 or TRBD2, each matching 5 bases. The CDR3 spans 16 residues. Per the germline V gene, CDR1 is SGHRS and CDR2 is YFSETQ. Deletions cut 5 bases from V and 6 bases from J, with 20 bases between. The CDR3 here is CASSREKARGAGELFF. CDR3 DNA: TGCGCCAGCAGTAGGGAGAAAGCAAGGGGCGCCGGGGAGCTGTTTTTT.

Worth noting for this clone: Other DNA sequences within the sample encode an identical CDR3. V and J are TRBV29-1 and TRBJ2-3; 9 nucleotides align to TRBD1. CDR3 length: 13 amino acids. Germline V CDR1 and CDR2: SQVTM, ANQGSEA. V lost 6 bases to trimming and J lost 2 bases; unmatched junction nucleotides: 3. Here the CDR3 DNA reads TGCAGCGTGGGACAGGGCTTCACAGATACGCAGTATTTT. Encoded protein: CSVGQGFTDTQYF.

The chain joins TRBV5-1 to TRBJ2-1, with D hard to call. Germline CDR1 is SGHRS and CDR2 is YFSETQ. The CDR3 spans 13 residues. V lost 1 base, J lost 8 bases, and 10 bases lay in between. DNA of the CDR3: TGCGCCAGCAGCTTGACCGAGTTGGATGAGCAGTTCTTC. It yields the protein CASSLTELDEQFF.

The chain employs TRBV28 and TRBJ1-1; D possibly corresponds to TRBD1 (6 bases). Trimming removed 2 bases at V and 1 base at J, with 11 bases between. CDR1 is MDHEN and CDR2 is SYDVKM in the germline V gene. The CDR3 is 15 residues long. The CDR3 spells CASSLTGGQNTEAFF. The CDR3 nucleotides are TGTGCCAGCAGTTTAACCGGGGGGCAGAACACTGAAGCTTTCTTT.

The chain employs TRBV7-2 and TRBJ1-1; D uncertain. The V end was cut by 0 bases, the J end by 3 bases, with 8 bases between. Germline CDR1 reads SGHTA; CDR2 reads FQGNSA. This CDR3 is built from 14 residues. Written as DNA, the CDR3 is TGTGCCAGCAGCTTAGCTGGGGATTACACTGAAGCTTTCTTT. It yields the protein CASSLAGDYTEAFF.

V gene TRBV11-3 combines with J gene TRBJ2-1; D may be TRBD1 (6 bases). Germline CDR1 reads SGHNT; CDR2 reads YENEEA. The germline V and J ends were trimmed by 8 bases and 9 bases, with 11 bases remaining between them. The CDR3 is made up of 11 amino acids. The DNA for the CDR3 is TGTGCCAGCGGAACAGGGCTTGAGCAGTTCTTC. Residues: CASGTGLEQFF. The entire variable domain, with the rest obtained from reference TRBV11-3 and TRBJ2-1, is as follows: EAGVVQSPRYKIIEKKQPVAFWCNPISGHNTLYWYLQNLGQGPELLIRYENEEAVDDSQLPKDRFSAERLKGVDSTLKIQPAELGDSAVYLCASGTGLEQFFGPGTRLTVL.

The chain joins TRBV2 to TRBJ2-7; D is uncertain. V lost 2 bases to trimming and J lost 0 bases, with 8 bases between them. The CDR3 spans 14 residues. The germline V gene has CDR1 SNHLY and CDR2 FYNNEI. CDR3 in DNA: TGTGCCAGCAGTGAATGGGTGATCTCCTACGAGCAGTACTTC. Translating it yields CASSEWVISYEQYF.

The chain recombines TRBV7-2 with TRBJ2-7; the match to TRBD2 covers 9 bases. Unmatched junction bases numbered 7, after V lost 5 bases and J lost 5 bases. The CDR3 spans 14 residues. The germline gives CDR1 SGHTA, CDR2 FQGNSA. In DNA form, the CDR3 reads TGTGCCAGCAGCGACGGGACTAGCTTCCACGAGCAGTACTTC. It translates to CASSDGTSFHEQYF. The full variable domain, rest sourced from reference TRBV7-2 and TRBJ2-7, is GAGVSQSPSNKVTEKGKDVELRCDPISGHTALYWYRQSLGQGLEFLIYFQGNSAPDKSGLPSDRFSAERTGGSVSTLTIQRTQQEDSAVYLCASSDGTSFHEQYFGPGTRLTVT.

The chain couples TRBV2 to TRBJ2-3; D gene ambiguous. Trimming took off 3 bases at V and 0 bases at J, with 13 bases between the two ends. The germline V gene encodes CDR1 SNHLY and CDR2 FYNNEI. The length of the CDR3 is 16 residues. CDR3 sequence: CASSDDWAASTDTQYF. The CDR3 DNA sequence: TGTGCCAGCAGTGATGACTGGGCGGCTAGCACAGATACGCAGTATTTT.